This record concerns one T cell receptor beta chain sequence. This record belongs to a study of blood T cell repertoires in COVID-19. Per the germline V gene, CDR1 is SGHTA and CDR2 is FQGTGA. CDR3 length equals 18 residues. J gave up 6 bases and V 4 bases, and 15 bases lay outside the gene matches. How the authors handled the data: For nucleated cells, counts were estimated from reference gene primer amplification. The assay was immunoSEQ multiplex PCR, and TCRdb's table has in-frame clones only and misses some. From that table come the V and J calls and clone size; the DNA was used to work out D and trimming. Among around 100,000 clones listed, roughly 92% were seen once.

The receptor was isolated from a man in his forties or fifties with active COVID-19. Sequenced sample: peripheral blood. This chain connects TRBV7-3 to TRBJ2-2, with 9 positions matching TRBD1. CDR3 sequence reads: CASSSNPTLQGAPGELFF. DNA of the CDR3: TGTGCCAGCAGCTCCAACCCGACCCTACAGGGGGCTCCCGGGGAGCTGTTTTTT.